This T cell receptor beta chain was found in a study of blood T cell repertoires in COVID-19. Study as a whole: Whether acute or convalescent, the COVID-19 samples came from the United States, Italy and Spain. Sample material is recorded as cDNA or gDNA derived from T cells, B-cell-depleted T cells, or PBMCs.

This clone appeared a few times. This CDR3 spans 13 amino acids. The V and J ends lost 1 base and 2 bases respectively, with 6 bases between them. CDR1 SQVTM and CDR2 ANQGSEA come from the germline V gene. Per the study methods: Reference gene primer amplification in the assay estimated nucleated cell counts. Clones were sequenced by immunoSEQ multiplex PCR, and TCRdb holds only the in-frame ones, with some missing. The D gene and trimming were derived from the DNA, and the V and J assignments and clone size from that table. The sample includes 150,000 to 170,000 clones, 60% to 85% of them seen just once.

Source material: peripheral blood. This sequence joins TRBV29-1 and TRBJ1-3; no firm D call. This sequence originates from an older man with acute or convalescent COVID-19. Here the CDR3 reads CSVEGAAGNTIYF. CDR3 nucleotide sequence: TGCAGCGTTGAAGGCGCCGCTGGAAACACCATATATTTT. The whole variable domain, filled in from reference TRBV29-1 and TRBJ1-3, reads SAVISQKPSRDICQRGTSLTIQCQVDSQVTMMFWYRQQPGQSLTLIATANQGSEATYESGFVIDKFPISRPNLTFSTLTVSNMSPEDSSIYLCSVEGAAGNTIYFGEGSWLTVV.